This TCR beta chain derives from a study of T cells in Graves' hyperthyroidism and ophthalmopathy. The CDR3 regions of TCR beta were amplified from RNA transcripts. Researchers ran a first-round RT-PCR on the TCR CDR3 using the HTBI primer set. TCRdb recomputed calls from the multiplex PCR reads with MiXCR, one row per CDR3 protein. The repertoire has fewer than 400,000 distinct CDR3 sequences, about an eighth of them found once; the top ten carry around 30%. Diagnoses rested on clinical symptoms, serum thyroxine and TRAb, thyroid ultrasound and orbital computed tomography. Study-wide results and caveats: The model foresaw ophthalmopathy a median approximately 6.3 months prior to onset.

In this sample, this clonotype turned up many times. Its antigen is unknown. Between the trimmed V and J ends, which lost 4 bases and 7 bases, there was a span of 2 bases. This CDR3 comprises 11 residues. Germline-derived CDR1 and CDR2 are SNHLY and FYNNEI. The TCR originated in a man in his forties or fifties with Graves' ophthalmopathy. The sequenced material came from blood. The rearrangement uses TRBV2 and TRBJ1-6, with D uncertain. This CDR3 reads CASSANSPLHF. The DNA for the CDR3 is TGTGCCAGCAGTGCGAATTCACCCCTCCACTTT.